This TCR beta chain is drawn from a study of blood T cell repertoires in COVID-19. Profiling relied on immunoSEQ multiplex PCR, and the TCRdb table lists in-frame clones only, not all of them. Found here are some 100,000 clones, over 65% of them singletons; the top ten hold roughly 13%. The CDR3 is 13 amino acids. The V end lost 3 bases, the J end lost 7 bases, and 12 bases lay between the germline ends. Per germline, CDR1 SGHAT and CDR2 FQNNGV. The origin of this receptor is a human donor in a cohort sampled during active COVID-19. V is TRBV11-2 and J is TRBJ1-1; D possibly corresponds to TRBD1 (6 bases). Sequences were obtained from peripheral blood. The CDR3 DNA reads TGTGCCAGCAGCTTCGGACAGATCGGTGAAGCTTTCTTT. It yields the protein CASSFGQIGEAFF. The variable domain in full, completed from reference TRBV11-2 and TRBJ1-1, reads EAGVAQSPRYKIIEKRQSVAFWCNPISGHATLYWYQQILGQGPKLLIQFQNNGVVDDSQLPKDRFSAERLKGVDSTLKIQPAKLEDSAVYLCASSFGQIGEAFFGQGTRLTVV.